This T cell receptor (beta chain) was identified in a study of molecular identifiers for immune sequencing clone quantification. Study-level findings and limits: Identical TCR molecules sharing a barcode could underestimate highly expanded clone sizes. Clones that had above 20 RNA copies took up over 99% of effector molecules but under 1% in naive cells.

Previously described methods with listed TCR primers produced the bulk TCR libraries. TCRdb called the PCR reads again in MiXCR, with one record for every CDR3 protein. The sample lists about 510,000 distinct CDR3 sequences; 25% were seen once. Germline CDR1 MNHEY, CDR2 SVGEGT. The CDR3 runs to 19 residues. Investigators produced naive CD8 libraries from around 20,000 to 1,000,000 sorted cells, drawing on 10%, 30% or 50% RNA. A note on this clonotype: Its antigen remains unidentified. Compared with germline, one end of the junction differs, possibly owing to a read error.

This chain joins TRBV6-2 or TRBV6-3 and TRBJ2-2; possible D gene TRBD2, 6 bases. Material: naive CD8+ T cells from blood, with Jurkat cell RNA spiked in. Subset in this sample: FACS-sorted CD8+CD4-CCR7+CD45RA+ naive T cells. The sequence was obtained from a human donor in good health. Some libraries in this study had Jurkat cell RNA spiked in. This CDR3 is CAGSYARLGGIANTGELFF. The CDR3 DNA sequence: TGTGCCGGCAGTTACGCCCGTCTGGGCGGGATCGCGAACACCGGGGAGCTGTTTTTT.